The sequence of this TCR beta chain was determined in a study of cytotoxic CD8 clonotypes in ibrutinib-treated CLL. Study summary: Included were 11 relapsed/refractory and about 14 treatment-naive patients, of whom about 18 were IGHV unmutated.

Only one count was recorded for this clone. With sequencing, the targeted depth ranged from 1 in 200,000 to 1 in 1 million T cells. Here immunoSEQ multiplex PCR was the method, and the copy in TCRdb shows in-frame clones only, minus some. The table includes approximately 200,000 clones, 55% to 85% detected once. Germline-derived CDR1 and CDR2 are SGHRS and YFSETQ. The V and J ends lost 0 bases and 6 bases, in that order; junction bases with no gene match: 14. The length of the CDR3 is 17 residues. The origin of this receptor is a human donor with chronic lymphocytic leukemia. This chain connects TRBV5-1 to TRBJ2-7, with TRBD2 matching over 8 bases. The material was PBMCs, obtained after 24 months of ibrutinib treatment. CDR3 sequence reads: CASSLDGLAYSAGEQYF. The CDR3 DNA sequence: TGCGCCAGCAGCTTGGACGGACTAGCCTACAGCGCGGGCGAGCAGTACTTC. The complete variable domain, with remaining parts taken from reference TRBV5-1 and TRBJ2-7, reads KAGVTQTPRYLIKTRGQQVTLSCSPISGHRSVSWYQQTPGQGLQFLFEYFSETQRNKGNFPGRFSGRQFSNSRSEMNVSTLELGDSALYLCASSLDGLAYSAGEQYFGPGTRLTVT.